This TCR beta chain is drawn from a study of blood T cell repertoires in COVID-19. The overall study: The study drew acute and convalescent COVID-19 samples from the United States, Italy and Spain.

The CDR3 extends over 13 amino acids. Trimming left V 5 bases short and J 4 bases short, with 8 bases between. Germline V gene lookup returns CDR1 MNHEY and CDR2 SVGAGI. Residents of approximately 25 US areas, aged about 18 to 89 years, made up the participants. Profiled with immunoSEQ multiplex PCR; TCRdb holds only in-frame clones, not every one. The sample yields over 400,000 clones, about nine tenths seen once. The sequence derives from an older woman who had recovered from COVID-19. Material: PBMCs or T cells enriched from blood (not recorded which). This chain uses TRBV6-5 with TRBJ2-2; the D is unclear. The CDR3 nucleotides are TGTGCCAGCAGTAAACTACTCACCGGGGAGCTGTTTTTT. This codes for CASSKLLTGELFF.